These T cell receptor beta chains were read from a single sample in a study of neurological immune-mediated disorders. MiXCR was run by TCRdb on the 5' RACE reads, yielding one entry per CDR3 protein. This table has some 46,000 distinct CDR3 sequences, just under 4.5% appearing once. Sequencing used PBMCs. These receptors all stem from a woman aged 55-69 years with multiple sclerosis. Each CDR3 is given with its conserved first and last residue. Fields, in order: clone size, V gene, D gene, J gene, CDR3 protein, CDR3 DNA. D genes are given only for firm matches. Clone size is shown for a subset of rows, as once, few, many or a class of expanded clone.

abundance: -; v_gene: TRBV5-1; d_gene: -; j_gene: TRBJ1-2; CDR3aa: CASSLEGHANYGYTF; CDR3nt: TGCGCCAGCAGCTTGGAGGGACACGCTAACTATGGCTACACCTTC
abundance: few; v_gene: TRBV4-1; d_gene: TRBD2; j_gene: TRBJ2-3; CDR3aa: CASSQVASGGSTDTQYF; CDR3nt: TGCGCCAGCAGCCAAGTCGCTAGCGGGGGGAGCACAGATACGCAGTATTTT
abundance: many; v_gene: TRBV29-1; d_gene: TRBD1; j_gene: TRBJ1-2; CDR3aa: CSVGTGGYTF; CDR3nt: TGCAGCGTTGGAACAGGGGGTTACACCTTC
abundance: many; v_gene: TRBV9; d_gene: -; j_gene: TRBJ2-7; CDR3aa: CASSVDPYSYEQYF; CDR3nt: TGTGCCAGCAGCGTAGATCCCTATTCCTACGAGCAGTACTTC
abundance: many; v_gene: TRBV28; d_gene: -; j_gene: TRBJ2-1; CDR3aa: CASSAPGTPFGEQFF; CDR3nt: TGTGCCAGCAGTGCCCCCGGGACCCCTTTCGGTGAGCAGTTCTTC
abundance: many; v_gene: TRBV20-1; d_gene: -; j_gene: TRBJ1-4; CDR3aa: CSGSRRGNEKLFF; CDR3nt: TGCAGTGGGTCCCGAAGGGGGAATGAAAAACTGTTTTTT
abundance: few; v_gene: TRBV5-1; d_gene: -; j_gene: TRBJ1-1; CDR3aa: CASSLDFGQGGNTEAFF; CDR3nt: TGCGCCAGCAGCTTGGATTTCGGCCAGGGCGGTAACACTGAAGCTTTCTTT
abundance: few; v_gene: TRBV20-1; d_gene: TRBD2; j_gene: TRBJ2-3; CDR3aa: CSASPLAGRVDTQYF; CDR3nt: TGCAGTGCTTCTCCCTTAGCGGGCCGGGTGGATACGCAGTATTTT
abundance: few; v_gene: TRBV6-6; d_gene: -; j_gene: TRBJ1-3; CDR3aa: CASSYPVDSGNTIYF; CDR3nt: TGTGCCAGCAGTTACCCCGTGGACTCTGGAAACACCATATATTTT
abundance: many; v_gene: TRBV6-5; d_gene: -; j_gene: TRBJ1-4; CDR3aa: CASSYSKQGDEKLFF; CDR3nt: TGTGCCAGCAGTTACTCTAAACAGGGTGATGAAAAACTGTTTTTT
abundance: many; v_gene: TRBV20-1; d_gene: TRBD2; j_gene: TRBJ2-1; CDR3aa: CSALHPLRGDNEQFF; CDR3nt: TGCAGTGCCCTTCACCCTTTGCGGGGGGACAATGAGCAGTTCTTC
abundance: many; v_gene: TRBV20-1; d_gene: TRBD1; j_gene: TRBJ1-2; CDR3aa: CSAEDRVVSGYTF; CDR3nt: TGCAGTGCCGAGGACAGGGTAGTGAGTGGCTACACCTTC
abundance: many; v_gene: TRBV28; d_gene: -; j_gene: TRBJ2-5; CDR3aa: CASSRHQYQETQYF; CDR3nt: TGTGCCAGCAGTAGACACCAGTACCAAGAGACCCAGTACTTC
abundance: many; v_gene: TRBV5-1; d_gene: TRBD2; j_gene: TRBJ2-2; CDR3aa: CASSLQAGQQNTGELFF; CDR3nt: TGCGCCAGCAGCTTACAAGCGGGGCAACAGAACACCGGGGAGCTGTTTTTT
abundance: -; v_gene: TRBV20-1; d_gene: TRBD2; j_gene: TRBJ2-1; CDR3aa: CSARLAGAGGTYNEQFF; CDR3nt: TGCAGTGCTAGACTAGCGGGAGCGGGAGGGACCTACAATGAGCAGTTCTTC
abundance: many; v_gene: TRBV12-3/TRBV12-4; d_gene: -; j_gene: TRBJ1-1; CDR3aa: CASSPRQRNTEAFF; CDR3nt: TGTGCCAGCAGTCCCCGACAGAGGAACACTGAAGCTTTCTTT
abundance: few; v_gene: TRBV4-3; d_gene: -; j_gene: TRBJ1-5; CDR3aa: CASSQDWAGNQPQHF; CDR3nt: TGCGCCAGCAGCCAAGATTGGGCAGGCAATCAGCCCCAGCATTTT
abundance: many; v_gene: TRBV7-2; d_gene: -; j_gene: TRBJ1-1; CDR3aa: CASSFSSNTEAFF; CDR3nt: TGTGCCAGCAGCTTCTCATCGAACACTGAAGCTTTCTTT
abundance: many; v_gene: TRBV28; d_gene: TRBD2; j_gene: TRBJ2-7; CDR3aa: CASSTSETKPSYEQYF; CDR3nt: TGTGCCAGCAGTACTAGCGAAACCAAGCCCTCCTACGAGCAGTACTTC
abundance: many; v_gene: TRBV15; d_gene: -; j_gene: TRBJ2-5; CDR3aa: CATSPRRAETQYF; CDR3nt: TGTGCCACCAGTCCGAGGCGGGCGGAGACCCAGTACTTC
abundance: few; v_gene: TRBV7-8; d_gene: TRBD1; j_gene: TRBJ1-2; CDR3aa: CASSSRTGMNYGYTF; CDR3nt: TGTGCCAGCAGCTCCCGGACAGGGATGAACTATGGCTACACCTTC
abundance: many; v_gene: TRBV28; d_gene: -; j_gene: TRBJ2-1; CDR3aa: CASSRNWSDQFF; CDR3nt: TGTGCCAGCAGCCGAAATTGGTCTGACCAGTTCTTC
abundance: few; v_gene: TRBV7-2; d_gene: -; j_gene: TRBJ2-5; CDR3aa: CASSTLWGQQETQYF; CDR3nt: TGTGCCAGCAGCACCCTATGGGGCCAGCAAGAGACCCAGTACTTC
abundance: many; v_gene: TRBV7-2; d_gene: -; j_gene: TRBJ1-3; CDR3aa: CASSSPASTIYF; CDR3nt: TGTGCCAGCAGCTCCCCGGCGAGCACCATATATTTT
abundance: medium-sized; v_gene: TRBV20-1; d_gene: -; j_gene: TRBJ1-2; CDR3aa: CSASLGTRDGYTF; CDR3nt: TGCAGTGCTAGCCTCGGGACGCGGGATGGCTACACCTTC
abundance: many; v_gene: TRBV9; d_gene: TRBD1; j_gene: TRBJ1-6; CDR3aa: CASSVAPGQGAPLHF; CDR3nt: TGTGCCAGCAGCGTAGCCCCGGGACAGGGAGCACCCCTCCACTTT
abundance: many; v_gene: TRBV3-1; d_gene: -; j_gene: TRBJ2-5; CDR3aa: CASSQGGEETQYF; CDR3nt: TGTGCCAGCAGCCAAGGCGGAGAAGAGACCCAGTACTTC
abundance: many; v_gene: TRBV24-1; d_gene: TRBD2; j_gene: TRBJ2-1; CDR3aa: CATSVTGLAGHEQFF; CDR3nt: TGTGCCACCAGTGTCACAGGGCTAGCGGGACATGAGCAGTTCTTC